This T cell receptor beta chain was sequenced during a study of memory CD4+ T cells and cytomegalovirus serostatus. Overall study: Healthy Belgian adult donors included fewer than 10 CMV-positive and some 24 CMV-negative people. Study findings and constraints: Each of approximately 61 CMV-associated TCRbeta sequences occurred in one to five individuals. Median bootstrapped AUC for CMV status was around 0.96 originally, roughly 0.92 US-trained.

Under the authors' procedure: After removing out-of-frame reads, 2.3 million or so distinct TCRbeta sequences remained. Sequencing used immunoSEQ multiplex PCR; TCRdb keeps in-frame clones, though not all of them. That table furnishes V, J and clone size, whereas the DNA furnished D and trimming. The sample contains around 76,000 clones, 78% of which appear only once. Single viable CD3+CD4+CD8-CD45RO+ cells were sorted as the memory CD4+ T cells. This CDR3 has 15 residues. V was pared by 0 bases and J by 7 bases, with 13 bases between. The germline CDR1 and CDR2 sequences are LGHNT and FRNRAP. Of note for this clone: Its matching antigen is unknown.

The sequenced material came from memory CD4+ T cells from blood. The chain employs TRBV12-5 and TRBJ1-5, with D tentatively TRBD1 (5 bases). This sequence was found in an adult in good health and CMV-seropositive. CDR3 in DNA: TGTGCTAGTGGTTTGGTAGGGCAGGGCAGACAGCCCCAGCATTTT. Amino acid sequence: CASGLVGQGRQPQHF.